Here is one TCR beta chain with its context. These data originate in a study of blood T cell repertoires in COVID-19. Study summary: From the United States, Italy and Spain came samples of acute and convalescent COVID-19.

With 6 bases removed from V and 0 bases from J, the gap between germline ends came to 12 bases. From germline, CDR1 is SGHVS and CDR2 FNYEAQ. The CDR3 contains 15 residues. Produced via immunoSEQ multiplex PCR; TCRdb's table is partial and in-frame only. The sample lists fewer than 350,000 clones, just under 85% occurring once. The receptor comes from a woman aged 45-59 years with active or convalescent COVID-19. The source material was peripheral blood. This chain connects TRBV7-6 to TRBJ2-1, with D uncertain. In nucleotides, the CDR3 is TGTGCCAGCAGTCCCGAAGCAGGCTCCTACAATGAGCAGTTCTTC. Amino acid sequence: CASSPEAGSYNEQFF. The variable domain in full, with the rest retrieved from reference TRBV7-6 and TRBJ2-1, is GAGVSQSPRYKVTKRGQDVALRCDPISGHVSLYWYRQALGQGPEFLTYFNYEAQQDKSGLPNDRFSAERPEGSISTLTIQRTEQRDSAMYRCASSPEAGSYNEQFFGPGTRLTVL.